This entry lists 6 T cell receptor beta chains sequenced from one sample in a study of cytomegalovirus exposure and HLA in healthy donors. Measured with immunoSEQ multiplex PCR; TCRdb has only the in-frame clones, and not every one. The sample records 100,000 to 130,000 clones, around 95% being singletons. The sample was PBMCs. The receptors shown here come from a woman aged 18-29 years in good health and CMV-seronegative.

This chain connects TRBV11-1 to TRBJ1-2; D gene ambiguous. Germline values: CDR1 SGHAT, CDR2 FQDESV (reference sequence). Deletions cut 2 bases from V and 4 bases from J, with 8 bases between. The CDR3 is 13 amino acids. This chain's CDR3 is CASSLSGSYGYTF. CDR3 DNA: TGTGCCAGCAGCTTATCAGGCAGCTATGGCTACACCTTC.

This sequence joins TRBV6-5 and TRBJ2-5; TRBD1 is a possible D gene (6 bases). Trimming took off 8 bases at V and 3 bases at J, with 13 bases between the two ends. Germline-derived CDR1 and CDR2 are MNHEY and SVGAGI. This CDR3 is built from 13 residues. CDR3: CASGSGVEETQYF. The CDR3 DNA follows: TGTGCCAGCGGATCAGGGGTGGAAGAGACCCAGTACTTC.

J is TRBJ2-1 and V is TRBV5-1; a weak D match, TRBD2 (5 bases). The CDR3 is made up of 14 amino acids. Germline V gene sequence: CDR1 SGHRS, CDR2 YFSETQ. The V end lost 4 bases, the J end lost 7 bases, and 15 bases lay between the germline ends. The DNA of the CDR3 is TGCGCCAGCAGCCTTTGGCGGCGAGGGAATGAGCAGTTCTTC. Translation gives CASSLWRRGNEQFF.

The CDR3 DNA is TGTGCCAGCTCACCAAGGGACAATGGGAACACTGAAGCTTTCTTT. This gives the protein CASSPRDNGNTEAFF. This chain links TRBV18 with TRBJ1-1; TRBD1 might be the D (6 bases). V lost 2 bases and J 1 base, leaving 11 bases between the germline ends. CDR3 length equals 15 residues. Germline CDR1 KGHSH, CDR2 LQKENI.

V is TRBV30 and J is TRBJ1-2; the D gene is possibly TRBD1 (6 bases). The V and J ends lost 0 bases and 4 bases respectively, with 12 bases between them. CDR3 length: 14 amino acids. Germline lookup yields CDR1 GTSNPN and CDR2 SVGIG (reference sequence). The CDR3 nucleotides read TGTGCCTGGAGTGTATGGGGCAGGGGCTATGGCTACACCTTC. Its translation is CAWSVWGRGYGYTF.

In this sample, this clone turned up a few times. The V call is TRBV7-8, the J call TRBJ1-1, with D maybe TRBD1 (5 bases). V dropped 1 base and J dropped 8 bases, with 11 bases sitting between them. The CDR3 covers 13 residues. The germline CDR1 and CDR2 sequences are SGHVS and FQNEAQ. In DNA form, the CDR3 reads TGTGCCAGCAGCTTAGTGGGGCCTAGGGAAGCTTTCTTT. The encoded protein is CASSLVGPREAFF.